The T cell receptor beta chain described here comes from a study of blood T cell repertoires in COVID-19. The CDR3 contains 15 residues when both ends are counted. Regarding this clone: Lacking the conserved final phenylalanine or tryptophan, this CDR3 likely reflects a read error. The DNA is omitted, as the CDR3 cannot be located on it reliably, and the CDR3 follows TCRdb's listing.

Sequencing used immunoSEQ multiplex PCR; TCRdb keeps in-frame clones, though not all of them. The sample comprises around 250,000 clones, about 82% of which are singletons, and over 9% rests with the top ten. The receptor's source is a man older than 75 with acute or convalescent COVID-19. V gene TRBV21-1 combines with J gene TRBJ1-6. TRBV21-1 is described as a pseudogene. The material sequenced was peripheral blood. CDR3 loop: CASSKAALPTLAPFV.